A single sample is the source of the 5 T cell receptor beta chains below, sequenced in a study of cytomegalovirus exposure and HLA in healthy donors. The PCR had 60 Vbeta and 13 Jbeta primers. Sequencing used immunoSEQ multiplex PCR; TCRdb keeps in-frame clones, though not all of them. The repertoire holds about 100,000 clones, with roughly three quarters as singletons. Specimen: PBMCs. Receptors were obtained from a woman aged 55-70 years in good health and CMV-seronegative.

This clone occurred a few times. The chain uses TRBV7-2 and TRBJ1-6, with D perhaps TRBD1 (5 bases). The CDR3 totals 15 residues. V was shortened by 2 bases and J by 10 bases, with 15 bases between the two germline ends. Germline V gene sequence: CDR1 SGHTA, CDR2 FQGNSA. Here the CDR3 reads CASSLQSQGNSPLHF. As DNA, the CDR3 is TGTGCCAGCAGCTTACAATCCCAGGGAAACTCACCCCTCCACTTT.

CDR3 sequence (DNA): TGTGCCAGCAGCCCGACCTTGGGACAGGGGACAGGTGAGCAGTTCTTC. It yields the protein CASSPTLGQGTGEQFF. The chain employs TRBV7-8 and TRBJ2-1, with 10 positions matching TRBD1. The trim removed 5 bases at V and 9 bases at J, leaving 13 bases unmatched. CDR1 SGHVS and CDR2 FQNEAQ come from the germline V gene. The CDR3 extends over 16 amino acids.

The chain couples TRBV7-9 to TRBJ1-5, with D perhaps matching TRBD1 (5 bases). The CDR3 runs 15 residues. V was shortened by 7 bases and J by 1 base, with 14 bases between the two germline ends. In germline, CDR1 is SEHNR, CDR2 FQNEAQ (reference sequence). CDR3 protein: CASTPLGGSNQPQHF. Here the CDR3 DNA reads TGTGCCAGCACCCCGCTGGGGGGGAGCAATCAGCCCCAGCATTTT.

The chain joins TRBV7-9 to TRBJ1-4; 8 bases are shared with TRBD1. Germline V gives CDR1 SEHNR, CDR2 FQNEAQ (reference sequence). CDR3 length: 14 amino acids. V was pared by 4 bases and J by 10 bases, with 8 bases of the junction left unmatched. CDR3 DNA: TGTGCCAGCAGCTCGACAGGGGCAAGAGGAAAACTGTTTTTT. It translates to CASSSTGARGKLFF.

The DNA of the CDR3 is TGCGCCAGCAGCCAAGAGACAGGTATGATCAATCAGCCCCAGCATTTT. Protein sequence: CASSQETGMINQPQHF. The rearrangement joins TRBV4-1 to TRBJ1-5; D may be TRBD1 (6 bases). The V and J ends lost 0 bases and 3 bases respectively, with 12 bases between them. Germline V lookup: CDR1 MGHRA, CDR2 YSYEKL. The CDR3 has 16 amino acids.